The clone carrying this T cell receptor beta chain occurred a few times. The sample belongs to a study of blood T cell repertoires in COVID-19. Study overall: Some COVID-19 samples were acute and others convalescent; all came from the United States, Italy and Spain. PBMCs, B-cell-depleted T cells, or T cells provided the cDNA or gDNA that made up the material.

Deletions cut 0 bases from V and 2 bases from J, with 11 bases between. This CDR3 contains 15 residues. Germline assignment: CDR1 SGDLS and CDR2 YYNGEE. Per the original data handling: From reference gene primer amplification, estimates of nucleated cell counts were derived. Using immunoSEQ multiplex PCR, the repertoire was profiled, and TCRdb retains in-frame clones only, with some absent. V and J calls and clone size are copied from that table; D and trimming were computed from the DNA. Of hundreds of thousands of clones in the sample, around 89% were seen once. This clonotype was sampled from a man aged 35-49 years with acute or convalescent COVID-19. The J gene is TRBJ1-2, the V gene TRBV9; D is perhaps TRBD1 (6 bases). The material sequenced was peripheral blood. The CDR3 protein is CASSVDPGGNYGYTF. The CDR3 region has the DNA TGTGCCAGCAGCGTAGATCCGGGGGGCAACTATGGCTACACCTTC.